This TCR beta chain was obtained from a study of healthy donors' naive CD4 and CD8 T cells. TCR libraries were built from 400 to 650 ng of total RNA by linear amplification. TCRdb analysed the reads with MiXCR anew, one entry per CDR3 protein. The profile shows about 200,000 distinct CDR3 sequences, over 60% of them singletons. A remark on this clonotype: Its antigen remains unknown.

Germline loops: CDR1 LNHDA, CDR2 SQIVND (reference sequence). Trimming cost V 3 bases and J 0 bases; bases outside gene matches: 4. The CDR3 length is 16 residues. Regarding the study as a whole: Bulk sequencing left alpha and beta chains unpaired. Roughly an eighth of CD4/CD8 propensity variance appeared explained by V, J and CDR3 charge. Homeostatic proliferation of naive T cells was not examined as a bias source. A reported CD4+/CD8+ bias affected most V and J genes in naive cells.

This TCR derives from a pool of human donors in good health; the sample pools cells from several healthy donors. The chain employs TRBV19 and TRBJ2-3; TRBD1 agrees at 9 bases. Specimen: naive CD4+ and CD8+ T cells sorted from blood, pooled from several donors. The CDR3 DNA is TGTGCCAGTAGTATCGGACAGGGGTCCAGCACAGATACGCAGTATTTT. The encoded protein is CASSIGQGSSTDTQYF.